Below, 18 T cell receptor beta chains from the same sample are listed, as sequenced in a study of vaccination and CD4 T cells after COVID-19. Their target antigens are unknown. Researchers used the Oncomine TCR Beta short-read assay to sequence DNA from cultured CD4+ T cells. TCRdb reanalysed the PCR reads using MiXCR and keeps one entry per CDR3 protein. This table has about 20,000 distinct CDR3 sequences, almost 50% appearing once. Documented treatment: roughly 11-day PBMC culture with coronavirus spike peptide pools or control peptides (ViraFEST assay). The sample consisted of CD4+ T cells from blood, cultured in vitro. All receptors come from a human donor who had recovered from COVID-19.

The CDR3 loop is CASTRGEGETQYF. DNA for the CDR3: TGTGCCAGCACGAGGGGGGAGGGTGAGACCCAGTACTTC. The rearrangement uses TRBV6-1 and TRBJ2-5, with D possibly TRBD2 on 7 matching bases. The CDR3 extends over 13 amino acids. Looked up from germline, CDR1 is MNHNS and CDR2 is SASEGT. V was clipped by 7 bases and J by 5 bases, with 14 bases between them.

This chain connects TRBV10-1 to TRBJ2-1; 10 bases match TRBD1. Trimming at V came to 9 bases and at J to 4 bases, leaving 9 bases not matched to a gene. The CDR3 contains 15 residues. Germline V gene data show CDR1 as WNHNN and CDR2 as SYGVQD (reference sequence). The CDR3 bases are TGCGCCAGTTCCCCGGGACAGGGGCGGTACAATGAGCAGTTCTTC. Translation gives CASSPGQGRYNEQFF.

This chain connects TRBV5-1 to TRBJ1-6, with D unresolved. Trimming removed 0 bases at V and 6 bases at J, with 10 bases between. This CDR3 is 15 amino acids long. Germline loops: CDR1 SGHRS, CDR2 YFSETQ. The CDR3 DNA reads TGCGCCAGCAGCTTGGTAGGCCAACTTAATTCACCCCTCCACTTT. This encodes CASSLVGQLNSPLHF.

This clonotype has only a few counts. The rearrangement links TRBV20-1 to TRBJ1-1; no clear D. Germline V gives CDR1 DFQATT, CDR2 SNEGSKA (reference sequence). There are 14 residues in the CDR3. The V gene lost 6 bases and the J gene lost 8 bases, with 22 bases spanning the gap. This CDR3 is CSAPKRSPGGEAFF. The DNA of the CDR3 is TGCAGTGCGCCGAAGCGGTCCCCTGGAGGGGAAGCTTTCTTT.

This clonotype was detected only a few times. The chain combines TRBV20-1 with TRBJ2-3; either TRBD1 or TRBD2 may fit D (6 bases each). There are 13 residues in the CDR3. Trimming stripped 5 bases from V and 1 base from J, with 10 bases between. CDR1 is DFQATT, CDR2 SNEGSKA, per germline (reference sequence). For the CDR3, the DNA is TGCAGTGCTTCAGGGGAGGGCACAGATACGCAGTATTTT. It codes for CSASGEGTDTQYF.

The chain combines TRBV6-1 with TRBJ2-7; D might be TRBD2 (6 bases). With 5 bases removed from V and 6 bases from J, the gap between germline ends came to 14 bases. Per germline, CDR1 MNHNS and CDR2 SASEGT. The CDR3 contains 13 residues. CDR3 coding DNA: TGTGCCAGCAGTCCGGGACTCGCCTCCGAGCAGTACTTC. It encodes CASSPGLASEQYF.

The chain has TRBV14 and TRBJ1-6; D not certain. CDR3 length equals 12 residues. Germline V gene data show CDR1 as SGHDN and CDR2 as FVKESK. V shed 1 base and J shed 10 bases, with 5 bases lying between them. The CDR3: CASSQGESPLHF. Here the CDR3 DNA reads TGTGCCAGCAGCCAAGGGGAGTCACCCCTCCACTTT.

The chain recombines TRBV10-3 with TRBJ2-5; 7 nucleotides match TRBD2. With V trimmed by 5 bases and J by 1 base, 1 base remained unmatched. Per the germline V gene, CDR1 is ENHRY and CDR2 is SYGVKD. The length of the CDR3 is 13 residues. The CDR3 sequence: CAISRGVQETQYF. The CDR3 coding sequence is TGTGCCATCAGTCGGGGGGTCCAAGAGACCCAGTACTTC.

The V gene is TRBV6-4, the J gene TRBJ2-2, with a weak D call TRBD1 (5 bases). From germline, CDR1 is MRHNA and CDR2 SNTAGT. V was trimmed by 4 bases and J by 6 bases, leaving 12 bases between them. CDR3 length: 14 amino acids. Written as DNA, the CDR3 is TGTGCCAGCAGTGCTCAGGGTATCCCCGGGGAGCTGTTTTTT. Its protein is CASSAQGIPGELFF.

The chain recombines TRBV7-9 with TRBJ2-1; D possibly corresponds to TRBD2 (6 bases). This CDR3 has 14 residues. The germline CDR1 and CDR2 sequences are SEHNR and FQNEAQ (reference sequence). Deletions cut 4 bases from V and 2 bases from J, with 9 bases between. The CDR3 nucleotides read TGTGCCAGCAGCTCCGGGACTCCCTACAATGAGCAGTTCTTC. Translated, it gives CASSSGTPYNEQFF.

The V gene is TRBV28, the J gene TRBJ2-3; 8 positions match TRBD1. Trimming at V came to 2 bases and at J to 4 bases, leaving 5 bases not matched to a gene. CDR3 length: 15 amino acids. Germline V gene data show CDR1 as MDHEN and CDR2 as SYDVKM. The CDR3 spells CASSLRQGAADTQYF. Here the CDR3 DNA reads TGTGCCAGCAGTTTAAGGCAGGGGGCCGCAGATACGCAGTATTTT.

This clonotype came up a few times. The genes are TRBV2 and TRBJ2-7, with D possibly being TRBD1 (6 bases). CDR1 is SNHLY and CDR2 is FYNNEI in the germline V gene. V dropped 6 bases and J dropped 2 bases, with 14 bases sitting between them. This CDR3 comprises 14 residues. CDR3 DNA sequence: TGTGCCAGCAGGGAATCGGGACATCCCTACGAGCAGTACTTC. Protein product: CASRESGHPYEQYF.

Comments on this clonotype: At one boundary the junction diverges from the germline segment, which might be a read error. The CDR3 is CASTLGGLAGGPGELFF. CDR3 nucleotides: TGTGCCAGCACCTTGGGTGGACTAGCGGGAGGGCCAGGGGAGCTGTTTTTT. V and J are TRBV5-4 and TRBJ2-2; 15 bases agree with TRBD2. This CDR3 has 17 amino acids. Germline V gives CDR1 SGHNT, CDR2 YYREEE (reference sequence).

This chain uses TRBV6-5 with TRBJ2-1; D unclear. V lost 0 bases to trimming and J lost 0 bases, with 12 bases between them. CDR3 size: 17 residues. The germline CDR1 and CDR2 sequences are MNHEY and SVGAGI. Here the CDR3 reads CASSYSTIAISYNEQFF. CDR3 in DNA: TGTGCCAGCAGTTACTCGACCATCGCGATCTCCTACAATGAGCAGTTCTTC.

The gene calls are TRBV7-3 and TRBJ2-5, with D possibly being TRBD1 or TRBD2 (5 bases each). Germline V gives CDR1 SGHTA, CDR2 FQGTGA. V lost 5 bases and J 7 bases, leaving 20 bases between the germline ends. The CDR3 length is 15 residues. Here the CDR3 reads CASSPRLDWGGTQYF. The CDR3 DNA sequence: TGTGCCAGCAGCCCCCGGTTGGACTGGGGCGGGACCCAGTACTTC.

This clonotype was counted only a few times. The CDR3, as DNA: TGTGCCAGCAGGACGGGGACAGGGGGGGCTTACGAGCAGTACTTC. Protein sequence: CASRTGTGGAYEQYF. The V call is TRBV6-1, the J call TRBJ2-7, with 11 nucleotides matching TRBD1. CDR1 is MNHNS and CDR2 is SASEGT in the germline V gene. This CDR3 has 15 amino acids. V trimming: 6 bases; J trimming: 4 bases; junction bases outside the gene matches: 8.

The chain combines TRBV5-1 with TRBJ2-7; 10 bases line up with TRBD1. This CDR3 has 15 amino acids. Unmatched junction bases numbered 9, after V lost 0 bases and J lost 9 bases. CDR1 SGHRS and CDR2 YFSETQ come from the germline V gene. CDR3 sequence reads: CASSLAAGQGDGQYF. The CDR3 region has the DNA TGCGCCAGCAGCTTGGCCGCCGGACAGGGGGACGGGCAGTACTTC.

This clonotype has a handful of counts. The chain joins TRBV6-5 to TRBJ2-3, with D possibly TRBD2 on 7 matching bases. Trimming took 3 bases from V and 8 from J, leaving 18 bases between them. The CDR3 runs to 15 residues. CDR1 is MNHEY and CDR2 is SVGAGI in the germline V gene. Written as DNA, the CDR3 is TGTGCCAGCAGTTATCCCCAGCGGGAAGGGGGTACGCAGTATTTT. Its translation: CASSYPQREGGTQYF.